Many counts were recorded for the clone carrying this TCR beta chain. TCRdb independently ran MiXCR on the 5' RACE reads; one entry per CDR3 protein. The repertoire holds more than 50,000 distinct CDR3 sequences, with around 13% as singletons. The CDR3 length is 14 residues. Trimming cost V 0 bases and J 3 bases, with 9 bases left between them. CDR1 is SGHRS and CDR2 is YFSETQ in the germline V gene. The sample comes from a study of early T cells in non-severe SARS-CoV-2 infection. The gene calls are TRBV5-1 and TRBJ1-1, with D tentatively TRBD1 (5 bases). The material sequenced was whole blood. This clonotype originated in an adult who was a healthcare worker with PCR-confirmed SARS-CoV-2 infection or an uninfected control (not recorded which). CDR3 coding DNA: TGCGCCAGCAGCTTGGCCACGGGGGACACTGAAGCTTTCTTT. It codes for CASSLATGDTEAFF.